This T cell receptor beta chain was identified in a study of shared clonotypes between healthy human individuals. The CDR3 totals 13 residues. Germline CDR1 MNHEY, CDR2 SMNVEV (reference sequence). Trimming shortened V by 9 bases and J by 3 bases, and 15 bases separated the two germline ends. An assay was performed, and its level was deep. Data came from immunoSEQ multiplex PCR; TCRdb stores just in-frame clones and leaves some out. The sample holds millions of clones, roughly 96% seen once. The sample consisted of naive CD4+ T cells sorted from blood. Documented subset: CD45RA+ positively selected. The chain recombines TRBV27 with TRBJ2-7; weak D call: TRBD1 (6 bases). This clonotype originated in a young man in good health. This CDR3 reads CASRDGQFYEQYF. The DNA for the CDR3 is TGTGCCAGTCGGGATGGACAGTTCTACGAGCAGTACTTC.